Below, 21 T cell receptor beta chains from the same sample are listed, as sequenced in a study of glioma-infiltrating T cells. The iRepertoire nested amplicon-rescue multiplex PCR amplified TCR alpha and beta CDR3s from RNA. TCRdb fed the multiplex PCR reads into MiXCR, producing one record per CDR3 protein. Among more than 300,000 distinct CDR3 sequences listed, about 40% were seen once. Sequenced sample: glioma tissue, nonneoplastic brain tissue, or PBMCs (not recorded which). Receptors were obtained from a human donor with low-grade glioma or glioblastoma, undergoing nonglioma brain surgery, or in good health (not recorded which).

J is TRBJ1-1 and V is TRBV7-2; D remains ambiguous. There are 12 residues in the CDR3. The germline V gene encodes CDR1 SGHTA and CDR2 FQGNSA. V was cut by 1 base and J by 3 bases, with 3 bases left in between. The CDR3 DNA follows: TGTGCCAGCAGCTTAGAAGACACTGAAGCTTTCTTT. Its translation is CASSLEDTEAFF.

The chain joins TRBV4-1 to TRBJ2-3; 11 bases map to TRBD2. This CDR3 is 18 amino acids long. Germline CDR1 and CDR2: MGHRA and YSYEKL. The J segment lost 4 bases and the V segment lost 5 bases, leaving 14 bases of the junction unmatched. The DNA for the CDR3 is TGCGCCAGCAGCTCCAAGCCCCCCCTAGCGGGAGGATCAGATACGCAGTATTTT. Protein sequence: CASSSKPPLAGGSDTQYF.

V and J are TRBV5-6 and TRBJ1-1, with no clear D. The CDR3 is made up of 12 amino acids. V lost 2 bases to trimming and J lost 7 bases, with 9 bases between them. The germline CDR1 and CDR2 sequences are SGHDT and YYEEEE. The CDR3 spells CASSFGSVEAFF. The CDR3 DNA is TGTGCCAGCAGCTTTGGTTCCGTTGAAGCTTTCTTT.

In this sample, this clonotype turned up many times. The chain joins TRBV28 to TRBJ2-1; no definite D call. V lost 1 base to trimming and J lost 7 bases, with 11 bases between them. The CDR3 covers 14 residues. Germline lookup yields CDR1 MDHEN and CDR2 SYDVKM. As DNA, the CDR3 is TGTGCCAGCAGTTTATTACCAGGTTTTAATGAGCAGTTCTTC. Protein: CASSLLPGFNEQFF.

About this clonotype itself: Since a much larger clone is just one base distant, this may be a read error. The rearrangement uses TRBV6-2 or TRBV6-3 and TRBJ2-7, with a weak D call TRBD2 (5 bases). Germline CDR1 and CDR2: MNHEY and SVGEGT. This CDR3 spans 14 amino acids. With 0 bases removed from V and 7 bases from J, the gap between germline ends came to 13 bases. The CDR3 nucleotides read TGTGCCAGCAGTTACTCCCCGCGGGTCAATGAGCAGTACTTC. Its translation is CASSYSPRVNEQYF.

Notes on this clonotype: Possible read error: a much larger clone is one base away. V is TRBV28 and J is TRBJ1-5, with a weak D call TRBD1 (5 bases). The CDR3 has 17 amino acids. Germline lookup yields CDR1 MDHEN and CDR2 SYDVKM. V was pared by 5 bases and J by 1 base, with 18 bases between. CDR3 region: CASSQAAGLTSNQPQHF. CDR3 coding DNA: TGTGCCAGCAGTCAAGCGGCAGGGCTAACAAGCAATCAGCCCCAGCATTTT.

This clonotype was detected a few times. The chain links TRBV20-1 to TRBJ2-7, with TRBD2 matching over 7 bases. The CDR3 runs to 13 residues. V was pared by 7 bases and J by 2 bases, with 8 bases of the junction left unmatched. Per germline, CDR1 DFQATT and CDR2 SNEGSKA (reference sequence). CDR3 protein: CSVPGLPTYEQYF. In DNA form, the CDR3 reads TGCAGTGTCCCGGGACTACCGACCTACGAGCAGTACTTC.

The rearrangement links TRBV5-8 to TRBJ2-2; 8 bases match TRBD1. The trim removed 1 base at V and 4 bases at J, leaving 6 bases unmatched. The CDR3 is 16 amino acids. The germline V gene has CDR1 SGHTS and CDR2 YDEGEE. The CDR3 loop is CASSLYRGAATGELFF. CDR3 in DNA: TGTGCCAGCAGCTTGTACAGGGGGGCGGCCACCGGGGAGCTGTTTTTT.

This clonotype was observed a few times. V is TRBV28 and J is TRBJ1-4; TRBD1 aligns across 7 bases. The J segment lost 7 bases and the V segment lost 5 bases, leaving 7 bases of the junction unmatched. Germline assignment: CDR1 MDHEN and CDR2 SYDVKM. CDR3 size: 14 residues. The chain's CDR3 is CASSHRQGFEKLFF. The CDR3 DNA reads as TGTGCCAGCAGTCATCGACAGGGTTTTGAAAAACTGTTTTTT.

The gene calls are TRBV20-1 and TRBJ1-2; TRBD1 agrees at 7 bases. The CDR3 runs to 13 residues. CDR1 is DFQATT, CDR2 SNEGSKA, per germline (reference sequence). The V segment lost 6 bases and the J segment 1 base; nucleotides outside the gene matches: 5. CDR3 protein: CSAKGQSNYGYTF. The CDR3 DNA sequence: TGCAGTGCCAAGGGACAGAGTAACTATGGCTACACCTTC.

V usage is TRBV15 and J usage is TRBJ2-7; the D is unclear. In germline, CDR1 is LNHNV, CDR2 YYDKDF (reference sequence). V lost 3 bases to trimming and J lost 4 bases, with 7 bases between them. CDR3 size: 12 residues. Here the CDR3 reads CATSRKGYEQYF. The CDR3 nucleotides read TGTGCCACCAGCAGGAAGGGATACGAGCAGTACTTC.

This clonotype was seen only a few times. The CDR3 loop is CASSPSGPETQYF. The CDR3 nucleotides read TGTGCCAGCTCACCGTCAGGGCCAGAGACCCAGTACTTC. V and J are TRBV18 and TRBJ2-5; D possibly corresponds to TRBD1 (5 bases). This CDR3 has 13 residues. Trimming stripped 3 bases from V and 4 bases from J, with 9 bases between. Germline assignment: CDR1 KGHSH and CDR2 LQKENI. Variable domain in full (rest from reference TRBV18 and TRBJ2-5): NAGVMQNPRHLVRRRGQEARLRCSPMKGHSHVYWYRQLPEEGLKFMVYLQKENIIDESGMPKERFSAEFPKEGPSILRIQQVVRGDSAAYFCASSPSGPETQYFGPGTRLLVL.

About this clonotype: A read error may be the cause here, since a much bigger clone is one base away. The chain uses TRBV28 and TRBJ1-1; D is ambiguous. V was trimmed by 6 bases and J by 9 bases, leaving 11 bases between them. The CDR3 consists of 11 residues. Looked up from germline, CDR1 is MDHEN and CDR2 is SYDVKM. The CDR3 region is CASRRETKAFF. CDR3 coding DNA: TGTGCCAGCAGACGGGAGACTAAAGCTTTCTTT.

This clonotype was seen ten or more times. DNA of the CDR3: TGCAGTGCTAGTGGGGGCAACGGCGGTGAAGCTTTCTTT. Amino acid sequence: CSASGGNGGEAFF. The chain combines TRBV20-1 with TRBJ1-1, with D possibly TRBD1 on 6 matching bases. This CDR3 contains 13 residues. Looked up from germline, CDR1 is DFQATT and CDR2 is SNEGSKA (reference sequence). V was shortened by 3 bases and J by 7 bases, with 15 bases between the two germline ends.

Turning to this clonotype: Because it lacks the conserved phenylalanine or tryptophan at the end, this CDR3 is likely a read error. The V call is TRBV28, the J call TRBJ1-2; D is possibly TRBD1 (6 bases). CDR3 size: 13 residues. V lost 2 bases, J lost 4 bases, and 8 bases lay in between. The germline gives CDR1 MDHEN, CDR2 SYDVKM. CDR3 amino acids: CASSLVGGYGYTL. The CDR3 coding sequence is TGTGCCAGCAGTTTAGTAGGGGGCTATGGCTACACCTTG.

There are many counts of this clonotype. The V gene is TRBV6-1, the J gene TRBJ2-7; TRBD2 matches 7 bases. V shed 5 bases, J shed 0 bases, and the junction held 7 bases outside the gene matches. This CDR3 is built from 15 residues. Per the germline V gene, CDR1 is MNHNS and CDR2 is SASEGT. The CDR3 is CASSPTGGSSYEQYF. In nucleotides, the CDR3 is TGTGCCAGCAGTCCCACCGGGGGGAGCTCCTACGAGCAGTACTTC.

The V call is TRBV10-3, the J call TRBJ1-4; 7 bases agree with TRBD1. Germline CDR1 and CDR2: ENHRY and SYGVKD. The V segment lost 0 bases and the J segment 8 bases; nucleotides outside the gene matches: 6. The CDR3 covers 15 residues. The CDR3 DNA reads as TGTGCCATCAGTGAGTCGGGGACAGAAGGGGAAAAACTGTTTTTT. Translated: CAISESGTEGEKLFF.

The chain joins TRBV19 to TRBJ1-2; D may be TRBD1 (5 bases). Per the germline V gene, CDR1 is LNHDA and CDR2 is SQIVND (reference sequence). V was pared by 5 bases and J by 8 bases, with 12 bases between. The CDR3 consists of 12 residues. In DNA form, the CDR3 reads TGTGCCAGTAGTCGTCAGGGAAAGGGCTACACCTTC. Its translation: CASSRQGKGYTF.

This clonotype is a singleton in its sample. A much larger clone lies a single base off, so this may be a read error. The chain employs TRBV6-8 and TRBJ2-3, with D possibly being TRBD2 (6 bases). This CDR3 comprises 14 residues. Germline-derived CDR1 and CDR2 are MNHGY and SAAAGT. The CDR3 loop is CASSYITSTDTRYF. The CDR3 region has the DNA TGTGCCAGCAGTTATATTACTAGCACAGATACGCGGTATTTT.

This clonotype appeared a few times. The chain couples TRBV4-1 to TRBJ2-1, with D perhaps TRBD1 (5 bases). Trimming pared 0 bases from V and 8 bases from J, leaving 11 bases between. From germline, CDR1 is MGHRA and CDR2 YSYEKL. The CDR3 has 14 residues. The DNA of the CDR3 is TGCGCCAGCAGCCAAGATCCCAGGGTCCATGAGCAGTTCTTC. Residues: CASSQDPRVHEQFF.

Notes on this clonotype: With a much larger clone just one base away, this may be a read error. CDR3 sequence reads: CASRQTSITGGLFF. CDR3 nucleotides: TGTGCCAGCAGACAGACTAGTATCACCGGGGGGCTGTTTTTT. The chain carries TRBV6-1 and TRBJ2-2; a possible D gene is TRBD2 (6 bases). This CDR3 contains 14 residues. The germline CDR1 and CDR2 sequences are MNHNS and SASEGT.